A single sample gave rise to the 4 T cell receptor beta chains below, sequenced in a study of T cell changes during pregnancy in multiple sclerosis (dated 2019 in TCRdb). Library preparation used the immunoSEQ multiplex PCR assay. TCRdb took this table from immuneACCESS and kept in-frame rearrangements with V and J called. Such tables lack part of the clones; where checked against another copy, unresolved V genes explain under half of the gap, and the rest is unexplained. The sample has roughly 30,000 clones on record, around 91% of them singletons. Roughly 6.8% of the sample is in the top ten clones. The material was CD8+ T cells from peripheral blood mononuclear cells, obtained after pregnancy. These receptors came from a female donor with multiple sclerosis, enrolled in a pregnancy study.

The rearrangement links TRBV4-3 to TRBJ2-1, with D perhaps TRBD2 (7 bases). Germline CDR1 and CDR2: LGHNA and YSLEER. This CDR3 is 16 amino acids long. V lost 0 bases and J lost 8, with 17 bases in between. The CDR3 region is CASSQDRGALGDEQFF. The CDR3 region has the DNA TGCGCCAGCAGCCAAGACCGGGGGGCGTTGGGAGATGAGCAGTTCTTC.

The chain links TRBV21-1 to TRBJ1-5; TRBD1, as called in the table, went unchecked against the DNA. TRBV21-1 is shown as a pseudogene. The CDR3 sequence is 14 residues long. The CDR3 nucleotides are TGTGCCAGCAGCACGACAGGCAGGGATCAGCCCCAGCATTTT. This encodes CASSTTGRDQPQHF.

The chain recombines TRBV7-3 with TRBJ1-2; D possibly corresponds to TRBD1 (5 bases). CDR3 length: 13 residues. Germline V gene sequence: CDR1 SGHTA, CDR2 FQGTGA. V was cut by 4 bases and J by 7 bases, with 13 bases left in between. This CDR3 is CASSSGGEGGYTF. As DNA, the CDR3 is TGTGCCAGCAGCTCGGGGGGTGAGGGTGGCTACACCTTC.

This clone has a handful of counts. This chain uses TRBV30 with TRBJ2-1; perhaps TRBD1 as D (7 bases). Looked up from germline, CDR1 is GTSNPN and CDR2 is SVGIG (reference sequence). V was pared by 3 bases and J by 7 bases, with 25 bases between. The CDR3 consists of 17 residues. The CDR3 DNA reads TGTGCCTGGAGGAGGGACTCGACAGGGACGATTAGTAATGAGCAGTTCTTC. Amino acids: CAWRRDSTGTISNEQFF.